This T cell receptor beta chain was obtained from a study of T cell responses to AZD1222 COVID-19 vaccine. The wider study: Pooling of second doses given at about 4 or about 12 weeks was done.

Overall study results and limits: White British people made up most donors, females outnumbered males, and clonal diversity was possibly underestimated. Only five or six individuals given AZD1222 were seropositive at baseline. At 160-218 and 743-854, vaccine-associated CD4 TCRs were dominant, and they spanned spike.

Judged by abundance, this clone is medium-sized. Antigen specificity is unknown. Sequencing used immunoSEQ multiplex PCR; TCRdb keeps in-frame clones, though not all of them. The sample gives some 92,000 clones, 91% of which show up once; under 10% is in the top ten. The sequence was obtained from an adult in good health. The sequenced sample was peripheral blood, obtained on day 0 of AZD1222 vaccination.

As DNA, the CDR3 is TGTGCCAGCAGTGTAGAGTCTAGCGGGAGTTTGGGGCAGTTCTTC. Translation: CASSVESSGSLGQFF. This chain joins TRBV6-4 and TRBJ2-1; 10 bases are a match to TRBD2. The V and J ends lost 4 bases and 12 bases, in that order; junction bases with no gene match: 12. The CDR3 consists of 15 residues. Germline CDR1 is MRHNA and CDR2 is SNTAGT.